The clone carrying this T cell receptor (beta chain) was recorded many times. This entry is derived from a study of T-cell memory formation after mild COVID-19. On the study more broadly: TCR clusters were mostly confined to one donor each.

Germline values: CDR1 MNHNS, CDR2 SASEGT. This CDR3 region has 15 residues. J gave up 7 bases and V 1 base, and 7 bases lay outside the gene matches. After 5'RACE with constant-segment primers, TCR alpha and TCR beta cDNA libraries carrying sample barcodes and UMIs were obtained. TCRdb reanalysed the 5' RACE reads using MiXCR and keeps one entry per CDR3 protein. The sample holds about 360,000 distinct CDR3 sequences; 14% are singletons and the top ten take less than 25%. Sequences were obtained from PBMCs or a T cell subset sorted from them (not recorded which). The chain joins TRBV6-1 to TRBJ2-4; TRBD2 matches 7 bases. This sequence was found in a man between 18 and 35 years old who had mild COVID-19 (a few samples of this study predate the infection). Cell type and time point are not known. DNA for the CDR3: TGTGCCAGCAGTGAAGAATGGGAGGGGTTGAACATTCAGTACTTC. It specifies CASSEEWEGLNIQYF.